This TCR beta chain was documented in a study of cytomegalovirus exposure and HLA in healthy donors. The study's findings and limits: TCR beta chains numbering 150 to 200 were designated cytomegalovirus-associated.

Using immunoSEQ multiplex PCR, the repertoire was profiled, and TCRdb retains in-frame clones only, with some absent. The repertoire holds 100,000 to 130,000 clones, with approximately 85% as singletons. The V gene end was trimmed by 4 bases and the J gene end by 3 bases; junction bases not matched to a gene: 6. The CDR3 totals 17 residues. CDR1 and CDR2 (germline): MGHDK, SYGVNS. As regards this clone: Its antigen is currently unknown.

The TCR comes from a woman aged 18-29 years in good health and CMV-seronegative. The specimen sequenced was PBMCs. The rearrangement links TRBV25-1 to TRBJ1-4, with 12 bases aligning to TRBD1. The CDR3 DNA follows: TGTGCCAGCAGTGGGGACAGGGGGCTGCTCGCTAATGAAAAACTGTTTTTT. Translated, it gives CASSGDRGLLANEKLFF.